This record looks at one T cell receptor beta chain sequence and its context. Germline assignment: CDR1 MNHEY and CDR2 SMNVEV (reference sequence). The CDR3 has 16 residues. The V gene lost 2 bases and the J gene lost 1 base, with 14 bases spanning the gap. Method: immunoSEQ multiplex PCR; TCRdb's copy keeps in-frame clones and lacks some. The sample carries 200,000 to 250,000 clones, over 65% recorded once. These data originate in a study of cytomegalovirus exposure and HLA in healthy donors. The source of this sequence is a woman between 18 and 29 years old in good health and CMV-seronegative. Sequencing used PBMCs. The rearrangement links TRBV27 to TRBJ1-1; D ambiguous. The CDR3 sequence: CASSLGGEGPNTEAFF. The CDR3, as DNA: TGTGCCAGCAGTTTAGGCGGAGAAGGCCCGAACACTGAAGCTTTCTTT.